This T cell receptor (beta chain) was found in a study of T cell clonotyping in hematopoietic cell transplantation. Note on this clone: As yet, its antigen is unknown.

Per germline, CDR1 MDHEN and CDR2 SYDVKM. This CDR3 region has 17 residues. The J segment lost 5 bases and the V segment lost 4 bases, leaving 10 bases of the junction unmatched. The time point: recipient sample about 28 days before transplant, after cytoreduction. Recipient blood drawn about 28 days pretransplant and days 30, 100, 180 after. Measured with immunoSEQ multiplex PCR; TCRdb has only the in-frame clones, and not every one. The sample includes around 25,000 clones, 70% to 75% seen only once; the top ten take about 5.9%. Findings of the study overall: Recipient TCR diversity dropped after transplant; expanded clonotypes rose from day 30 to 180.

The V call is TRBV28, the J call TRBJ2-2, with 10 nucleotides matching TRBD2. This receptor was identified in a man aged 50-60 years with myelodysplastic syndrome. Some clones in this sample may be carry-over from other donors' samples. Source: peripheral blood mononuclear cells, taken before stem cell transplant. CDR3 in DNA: TGTGCCAGCAGTTCCATAGCAGCGGGGGGGCGAACCGGGGAGCTGTTTTTT. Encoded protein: CASSSIAAGGRTGELFF.